Given below is one T cell receptor beta chain in context. Its antigen is currently not known. No qualities accompany the bases; no much larger clone lies one base away. This sample is part of a study of cytomegalovirus exposure and HLA in healthy donors (dated by TCRdb to the late 2010s). Regarding the complete study: An earlier analysis of 587 of the donors reported approximately 260 Gb of sequence data and 95 million to 140 million unique TCR beta sequences obtained from some 170 million T cells. All discovery cohort repertoires had been generated on a single sequencing platform. In a later analysis, previously published TCR beta repertoires from 666 donors were re-analyzed and high-resolution HLA genotyping was added so that TCR occurrence patterns could be studied. To decide whether each TCR beta V gene segment behaved as functional or pseudogenic, an earlier analysis of some 540 of the donors relied on high-throughput TCR beta sequencing. Of the roughly 400 genotyped donors, approximately 80% were placed in the genetic ancestry cluster associated with self-reported Caucasian donors. Roughly 5 DR-DQ haplotypes were handled as single units for association and clustering because linkage in the cohort was strong. High-throughput TCR immunosequencing, statistical association of individual TCRs with disease status, and machine learning were combined to predict cytomegalovirus infection status. An early release that covered about 600 HLA-typed donors contained approximately 300 gigabases of sequencing data and tens of millions of unique TCR sequences. Using immunosequencing, the study profiled T cell repertoires from 640 or so subjects and related those repertoires to cytomegalovirus serostatus. Rather than using new phenotypic data, the later analysis identified candidate immune exposures from TCR beta sequences and from how often those sequences occurred across donors. Alongside the repertoire data, information on donor age, sex, ethnicity and CMV serostatus was compiled. The study aimed to test whether cataloging public T cell receptors could reveal signatures of past pathogen exposure. Typing coverage differed by locus: A, B, C, DRB1 and DQB1 were typed in roughly 620-640 donors, DQA1 in roughly 500, DPA1 in around 600, and DPB1 in just under 480. Across 398 genotyped donors of the cohort, an average of roughly 250,000 unique TCR beta nucleotide sequences per donor were sequenced, and 15% to 20% of those sequences were non-productive. In a later genetic analysis, genome-wide SNP genotypes for about three fifths of the roughly 670 donors were used, and that subset was treated as a discovery cohort. A separate validation cohort of some 130 different subjects was used in addition to the 666-subject first cohort. HLA typing included class I and class II loci at four-digit resolution.

Study-wide conclusions, independent of this receptor: A total of 164 TCR beta chains were listed by the study as associated with cytomegalovirus. In a later analysis, most CMV-associated TCR beta chains were found to appear HLA-restricted, with HLA associations seemingly driven largely by CMV exposure. Linkage disequilibrium might explain the correlated functional status among segregating V segments, but an unknown experimental factor could not be excluded. A cluster of highly shared sequence variants was judged likely to be a technical artifact of the sequencing pipeline. The 87-base-pair reads could not distinguish some IMGT-functional V segments, including TRBV6-2 and TRBV6-3, so those segments were excluded. In a later analysis, the rate of TCR association differed among HLA loci, with DRB1 alleles having the most associated TCRs and HLA-C alleles having the fewest. While some public TCRs were present in many individuals, most TCR sequences turned up only very rarely across donors. It was suggested by the authors that the approach could potentially be generalized to other disease states and immunological phenotypes. In a later analysis, 16,951 TCR beta sequences were associated with specific HLA alleles at a false discovery rate of 0.05. When HLA alleles, especially DR and DQ, strongly co-occurred, TCR associations were difficult to assign to individual alleles. Three of the identified cytomegalovirus-associated TCR beta chains were confirmed in vitro to be specific for cytomegalovirus antigens. A later genetic analysis reported fewer N-insertions in productive TCRs among donors in an Asian-associated ancestry cluster than the approximately 700-donor mean. A later analysis found that HLA-associated TCR beta chains were more clonally expanded and had lower generation probabilities than equally common non-associated chains. The earlier analysis of some 560 of the donors excluded some 15 rarely observed V segments, including chromosome 9 orphons, because counts were too low. Sequencing depth was assumed to be roughly uniform across donors in the presence/absence analyses, though that assumption may not hold. For the cohort, immune exposure information was limited to CMV serostatus. Because HLA typing was unavailable for some donors at each locus, only the typed subset was used in association tests. A further reported finding was that TCR beta sequences accurately predicted the HLA-A and HLA-B alleles for most subjects in the first cohort. V-gene and J-gene trimming of TCR beta chains was associated with a missense DCLRE1C variant in a later genetic analysis, and the association was replicated in an independent cohort. Cytomegalovirus status was reported to be diagnosed by the classifier with high specificity and sensitivity in both the original and validation cohorts. The cohort was sequenced for TCR beta chains only, and without alpha or paired-chain data the features that could be detected were limited. Broadly in line with IMGT annotations, most TCR beta V segments showed up in productive rearrangements about 87% or about 30% of the time in an earlier analysis of several hundred of the donors. In a later analysis, several top co-occurrence clusters were reported to appear linked to parvovirus B19, influenza, CMV and Epstein-Barr virus.

In total, roughly 670 healthy bone marrow donors made up the cohort. Cohort members were all nominally healthy when sampled, although unrecorded immune exposures were likely present. The donor tested CMV seropositive, placing the donor among the 289 seropositive members of the cohort. A peripheral blood sample was collected from each donor, and TCR beta sequencing was performed on peripheral blood mononuclear cells. The Qiagen DNeasy Blood Extraction Kit was used to extract genomic DNA from the blood cell samples. The library came from the immunoSEQ multiplex PCR assay. A mixture of 60 forward primers for TCR Vbeta segments and 13 reverse primers for TCR Jbeta segments was used in the multiplex PCR. A multiplex PCR assay on genomic DNA amplified the CDR3 region of rearranged TCR beta genes. The amplified TCR beta libraries were sequenced on the Illumina HiSeq System as 87-base-pair reads. The paper's processing steps were these. In a later analysis, tens of millions of unique TCR beta chains were counted across the roughly 610 repertoires, and some 10 million of these chains were shared by at least two donors. Raw reads were error-corrected and collapsed into unique sequences by a nearest-neighbor algorithm in which closely related sequences were merged to remove PCR and sequencing errors. Alignment of CDR3 sequences to IMGT reference sequences was used to assign V, D and J gene segments. For a sequence to be retained, a match of at least six nucleotides to both a V gene segment and a J gene segment was required. A rearrangement counted as productive if the CDR3 had no stop codons and remained in frame with V and J, and every other rearrangement counted as non-productive. Following IMGT convention, CDR3 was defined as the stretch from the second conserved V-encoded cysteine up to the conserved J-encoded phenylalanine. Sequences without an unambiguous match to a single V gene segment were excluded from the earlier analysis of about 630 of the donors. An earlier analysis of 587 of the donors classified V segments as functional when productive rearrangements were above 56.7% and as segregating when the standard deviation between donors was above 5%. A statistical classification framework was built for diagnosing cytomegalovirus status from the catalog of TCR beta chain sequences. V and J gene assignment, in a later analysis, came from comparing TCR nucleotide sequences with IMGT/GENE-DB human TR gene sequences. Using the TCRdist pipeline, a later analysis assigned CDR3 sequences along with most-parsimonious VDJ recombination scenarios. In a later analysis, each TCR beta chain was defined by its CDR3 amino acid sequence together with its V-gene family, and reads without a unique V-gene family were excluded. In a later analysis, approximately 640 highly shared, low-generation-probability nucleotide sequences were removed to address suspected cross-contamination and a sequencing artifact. In a later analysis, a clonal expansion index for each public chain was calculated from normalized within-repertoire ranks of inferred template counts. Generation probabilities in a later analysis came from a VDJ recombination model fitted to out-of-frame rearrangements, and those results were checked against IGoR. In a later analysis, TCR-TCR, TCR-HLA and TCR-CMV co-occurrence was scored with hypergeometric tests, and a repertoire-size bias correction was applied to TCR pairs. In a later analysis, false discovery rates were estimated by permuting HLA or CMV assignments 20 times. In a later analysis, co-occurring TCRs were grouped using DBSCAN, with TCRdist sequence similarity added in when clustering inside HLA-allele-positive subsets. Co-occurrence clustering excluded repertoires with fewer than 30,000 or more than 120,000 public chains, plus five with anomalous nucleotide sharing. TCRdb provides this immuneACCESS table in a form limited to in-frame rearrangements. Some clones are lacking; in checked studies, under half of them reflect an unresolved V gene, and why the rest are absent is not known. D and trimming come from the DNA, and the V and J calls and clone size come from that table. For this sample there are roughly 240,000 clones; roughly 82% appear just once. The ten top clones hold 4.5% to 6% of the sample.

The germline V gene specifies SGHTA as CDR1 and FQGNSA as CDR2. Deletion took 2 bases off V and 10 bases off J, with a span of 6 bases between the germline ends. Measured from the cysteine to the phenylalanine, the CDR3 is 12 residues long. The retained sequence is limited to the CDR3, 36 bases, with the frame set at the first base. This TCR came from a woman in her 40s in good health and CMV-seropositive. Material for sequencing was PBMCs. The receptor chain draws on TRBV7-2 and TRBJ1-6, with no reliable assignment of the D segment. The CDR3 region: CASSLLGSPLHF. Here is the DNA: TGTGCCAGCAGCTTACTTGGCTCACCCCTCCACTTT.